What follows are 14 T cell receptor beta chains derived from one specimen sequenced in a study of metastatic and nonmetastatic thyroid tumors. Patients had received no treatment of any kind before thyroid surgery. TCRdb called clones again from the PCR reads with MiXCR. Of 6,000 to 7,000 clones listed, 30% are singletons. Sequenced input: tumor tissue. These receptors came from a female donor with papillary thyroid cancer or a benign thyroid nodule (not recorded which). Some clones in this sample may be carry-over from other donors' samples.

This clone was seen ten or more times. V gene TRBV18 combines with J gene TRBJ2-2; D not certain. V shed 3 bases and J shed 4 bases, with 12 bases lying between them. Germline CDR1 is KGHSH and CDR2 is LQKENI. The CDR3 totals 15 residues. The CDR3 reads CASSPNDDGTGELFF. The CDR3 bases are TGTGCCAGCTCACCGAATGACGATGGCACCGGGGAGCTGTTTTTT.

This sequence joins TRBV6-1 and TRBJ2-7; D possibly corresponds to TRBD1 (6 bases). Germline values: CDR1 MNHNS, CDR2 SASEGT. Trimming removed 5 bases at V and 0 bases at J, with 14 bases between. The CDR3 loop spans 15 amino acids. This CDR3 is CASSQDRLFSYEQYF. CDR3 nucleotide sequence: TGTGCCAGCAGTCAAGACAGGCTGTTCTCCTACGAGCAGTACTTC.

The sample holds a few counts of this clone. This sequence joins TRBV6-2 or TRBV6-3 and TRBJ2-7; 8 positions agree with TRBD1. This CDR3 has 15 amino acids. V dropped 5 bases and J dropped 0; count of bases not matched to a gene: 6. From germline, CDR1 is MNHEY and CDR2 SVGEGT. This CDR3 is CASSQGQGSSYEQYF. CDR3 DNA sequence: TGTGCCAGCAGTCAAGGACAGGGCAGCTCCTACGAGCAGTACTTC.

This clone has a handful of counts. The chain links TRBV12-3 or TRBV12-4 to TRBJ2-1; the D is unclear. The CDR3 extends over 15 amino acids. V shed 3 bases and J shed 3 bases, with 12 bases lying between them. The CDR3 bases are TGTGCCAGCAGTTTGATCGGCGAGAACTACAATGAGCAGTTCTTC. Residues: CASSLIGENYNEQFF.

A note on this clone: At one of its ends the junction is not consistent with the germline gene, which may arise from a read error. V gene TRBV28 combines with J gene TRBJ1-6; D is uncertain. The V gene's germline CDR1 is MDHEN and CDR2 SYDVKM. The CDR3 spans 15 residues. The CDR3 coding sequence is TGTGCCAGCAAGCACTCTAGCTACTATAATTCACCCATCCACTTT. Protein product: CASKHSSYYNSPIHF.

The chain combines TRBV20-1 with TRBJ1-1; 7 nucleotides agree with TRBD1. V was clipped by 5 bases and J by 0 bases; unmatched bases: 9. Germline assignment: CDR1 DFQATT and CDR2 SNEGSKA (reference sequence). The CDR3 is 15 residues long. The CDR3 reads CSAYRDSSMNTEAFF. In nucleotides, the CDR3 is TGCAGTGCTTACCGGGACAGTTCCATGAACACTGAAGCTTTCTTT.

This clone has ten or more counts. A much larger clone differs from this one at a single base, so this may be a read error. The J gene is TRBJ1-1, the V gene TRBV6-5, with no clear D. The germline gives CDR1 MNHEY, CDR2 SVGAGI. The V end lost 2 bases, the J end lost 4 bases, and 8 bases lay between the germline ends. The CDR3 length is 13 residues. CDR3 bases: TGTGCCAGCAGTTACGAGGTGAGCACTGAAGCTTTCTTT. Translated, it gives CASSYEVSTEAFF.

The table lists this clone with a few counts. The rearrangement joins TRBV6-1 to TRBJ2-5; D is undetermined. V was shortened by 6 bases and J by 2 bases, with 13 bases between the two germline ends. The germline V gene has CDR1 MNHNS and CDR2 SASEGT. This CDR3 is 14 amino acids long. This CDR3 reads CASSPQSWQETQYF. The CDR3 nucleotides are TGTGCCAGCAGCCCCCAAAGTTGGCAAGAGACCCAGTACTTC.

This clone was counted a few times. The chain joins TRBV6-1 to TRBJ1-6; D unresolved. The CDR3 contains 13 residues. Germline CDR1 is MNHNS and CDR2 is SASEGT. V was clipped by 3 bases and J by 4 bases, with 4 bases between them. The DNA of the CDR3 is TGTGCCAGCAGTGACAGGTATAATTCACCCCTCCACTTT. Its protein is CASSDRYNSPLHF.

This chain joins TRBV6-1 and TRBJ2-2; 9 bases are shared with TRBD1. Germline V gene lookup returns CDR1 MNHNS and CDR2 SASEGT. The CDR3 spans 17 residues. V gave up 2 bases and J gave up 7 bases; unmatched junction bases: 11. The CDR3 region is CASSERRDRAWGGELFF. The CDR3 DNA reads as TGTGCCAGCAGTGAAAGAAGGGACAGGGCTTGGGGCGGGGAGCTGTTTTTT.

In its sample, this clone was seen many times. This chain connects TRBV10-2 to TRBJ1-1; the D gene is possibly TRBD1 (5 bases). The CDR3 length is 12 residues. CDR1 is WSHSY and CDR2 is SAAADI in the germline V gene. The V and J ends lost 6 bases and 3 bases respectively, with 8 bases between them. CDR3 DNA: TGCGCCAGCAGACAGGTCGACACTGAAGCTTTCTTT. It is translated as CASRQVDTEAFF.

A single count supports this clone. This chain links TRBV30 with TRBJ1-6; D perhaps matches TRBD1 (5 bases). CDR1 and CDR2 from the germline V gene are GTSNPN and SVGIG (reference sequence). The CDR3 is made up of 14 amino acids. V dropped 5 bases and J dropped 7 bases, with 15 bases sitting between them. CDR3 sequence reads: CAWSTGRENSPLHF. CDR3 DNA sequence: TGTGCCTGGTCTACGGGACGGGAAAATTCACCCCTCCACTTT.

Within the sample, this clone is medium-sized. The genes are TRBV30 and TRBJ1-4, with 8 bases identical to TRBD1. The germline CDR1 and CDR2 sequences are GTSNPN and SVGIG (reference sequence). CDR3 length equals 14 residues. V lost 5 bases, J lost 8 bases, and 10 bases stayed unmatched. The chain's CDR3 is CAWARQGAEEKLFF. CDR3 coding DNA: TGTGCCTGGGCCCGGCAGGGGGCAGAAGAAAAACTGTTTTTT.

A remark on this clone: The sample holds other DNA sequences that translate to the same CDR3. V and J are TRBV5-1 and TRBJ2-6; possible D gene TRBD1, 6 bases. The V end was cut by 0 bases, the J end by 4 bases, with 14 bases between. The CDR3 loop spans 17 amino acids. CDR1 is SGHRS and CDR2 is YFSETQ in the germline V gene. The CDR3 DNA is TGCGCCAGCAGCTTGGACGCCCAGGGGAGCGGGGCCAACGTCCTGACTTTC. Amino acid sequence: CASSLDAQGSGANVLTF.